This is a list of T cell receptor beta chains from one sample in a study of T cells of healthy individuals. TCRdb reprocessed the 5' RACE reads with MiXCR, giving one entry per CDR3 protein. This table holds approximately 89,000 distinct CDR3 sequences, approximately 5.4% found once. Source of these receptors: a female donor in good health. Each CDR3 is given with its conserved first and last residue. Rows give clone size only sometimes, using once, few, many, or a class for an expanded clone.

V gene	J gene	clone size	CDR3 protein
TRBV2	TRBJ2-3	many	CASSEALTGTQYF
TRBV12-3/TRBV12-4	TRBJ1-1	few	CASSPGQGWTEAFF
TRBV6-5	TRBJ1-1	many	CASSRTSWTEAFF
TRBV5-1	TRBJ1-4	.	CASSLMGPTNEKLFF
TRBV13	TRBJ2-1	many	CASSPKREGLDRYEQFF
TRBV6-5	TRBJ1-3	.	CASRDYGNSGNTIYF
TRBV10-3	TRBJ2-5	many	CAISGQGVETQYF
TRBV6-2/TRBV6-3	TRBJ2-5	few	CASSRTSEETQYF
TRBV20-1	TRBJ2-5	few	CSARLAGQETQYF
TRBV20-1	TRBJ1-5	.	CSAIEGGTVHQPQHF
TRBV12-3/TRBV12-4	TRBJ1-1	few	CASSFRGRNTEAFF
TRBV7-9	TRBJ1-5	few	CASSLGDRGLNQPQHF
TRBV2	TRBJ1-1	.	CASRRDSLNTEAFF
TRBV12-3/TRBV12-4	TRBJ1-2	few	CASSLMENYGYTF
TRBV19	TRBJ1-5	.	CASSIMDVSNQPQHF
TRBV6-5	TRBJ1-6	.	CASVGQGAYNSPLHF
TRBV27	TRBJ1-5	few	CASSSSWSNQPQHF
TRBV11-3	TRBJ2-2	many	CASSLSSGTGELFF
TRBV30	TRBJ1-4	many	CAWSVGAIATNEKLFF
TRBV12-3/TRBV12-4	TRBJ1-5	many	CASSLQGQGAGNQPQHF
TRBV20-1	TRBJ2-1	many	CRGSGSHNEQFF
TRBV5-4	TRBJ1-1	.	CASQVQGMVTEAFF
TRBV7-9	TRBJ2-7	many	CASSAEAGTLSYEQYF
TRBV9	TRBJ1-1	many	CASSVDLNTEAFF
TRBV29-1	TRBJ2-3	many	CSVGAGLVLADTQYF
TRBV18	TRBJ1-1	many	CASSPLGEDTEAFF
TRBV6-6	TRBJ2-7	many	CASSYTGGEQYF
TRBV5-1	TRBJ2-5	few	CASSLGGGETQYF
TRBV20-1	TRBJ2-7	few	CSARDLGHPSSYEQYF
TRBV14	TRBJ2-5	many	CASSHTETQYF
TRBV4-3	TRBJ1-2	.	CASSPKIGGYGYTF
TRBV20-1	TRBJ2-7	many	CSALPGGSSYEQYF
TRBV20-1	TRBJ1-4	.	CSARMGNEKLFF
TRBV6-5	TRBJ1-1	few	CASSYEGGGLAFF
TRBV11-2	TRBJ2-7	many	CASSPGLVNAYEQYF
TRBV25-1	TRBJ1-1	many	CASSQSGQGGTEAFF
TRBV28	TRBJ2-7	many	CASSFSGRGAYEQYF